The next 14 T cell receptor beta chains were all read from a single sample in a study of PD-1 blockade in classical Hodgkin lymphoma. The time point was: cycle 4 day 1 (C4D1), after less than 7 weeks of nivolumab. Each and every patient relapsed after autologous stem cell transplantation, and patients got differing brentuximab vedotin exposure. CD8+ T cells were isolated from thawed PBMCs by magnetic negative selection. The repertoire was sequenced with immunoSEQ multiplex PCR; TCRdb's copy has only in-frame clones and lacks some. Among about 20,000 clones listed, approximately 84% were seen once. This specimen consisted of CD8+ T cells from blood, obtained before the fourth cycle of nivolumab. Every receptor here comes from a human donor with classical Hodgkin lymphoma.

J is TRBJ1-2 and V is TRBV19; a possible D gene is TRBD1 (5 bases). The CDR3 loop spans 13 amino acids. Per germline, CDR1 LNHDA and CDR2 SQIVND (reference sequence). V lost 6 bases to trimming and J lost 6 bases, with 14 bases between them. The CDR3 coding sequence is TGTGCCAGTAGGGCCGGGGGGGTGGATGGCTACACCTTC. As protein: CASRAGGVDGYTF.

The chain joins TRBV4-3 to TRBJ2-7; 8 nucleotides align to TRBD1. V lost 4 bases to trimming and J lost 7 bases; unmatched junction nucleotides: 15. The CDR3 consists of 16 residues. Germline V lookup: CDR1 LGHNA, CDR2 YSLEER. CDR3 DNA: TGCGCCAGCAGCCCGACAGTTCCCCAGGGGGCGAGGGAGCAGTACTTC. Translated, it gives CASSPTVPQGAREQYF.

The chain carries TRBV12-5 and TRBJ1-1; D is perhaps TRBD1 (6 bases). V lost 6 bases and J 6 bases, leaving 17 bases between the germline ends. The CDR3 length is 14 residues. Germline V gene data show CDR1 as LGHNT and CDR2 as FRNRAP. CDR3 in amino acids: CASGGLGGFAEAFF. In DNA form, the CDR3 reads TGTGCTAGTGGGGGATTAGGGGGGTTCGCTGAAGCTTTCTTT.

V gene TRBV7-9 combines with J gene TRBJ2-1, with D possibly being TRBD2 (7 bases). From germline, CDR1 is SEHNR and CDR2 FQNEAQ (reference sequence). The V gene lost 5 bases and the J gene lost 0 bases, with 23 bases spanning the gap. The CDR3 is 19 residues long. The CDR3 reads CASSAWGQLAGSSYNEQFF. Written as DNA, the CDR3 is TGTGCCAGCAGCGCGTGGGGGCAATTAGCGGGCAGCTCCTACAATGAGCAGTTCTTC.

This clone appeared a few times. The rearrangement joins TRBV5-6 to TRBJ1-2; D call uncertain. CDR3 length: 14 amino acids. Germline CDR1 SGHDT, CDR2 YYEEEE. V lost 4 bases, J lost 4 bases, and 14 bases lay in between. CDR3: CASSLVWDSYGYTF. The CDR3 nucleotides read TGTGCCAGCAGCCTGGTCTGGGATAGCTATGGCTACACCTTC.

J is TRBJ1-6 and V is TRBV19; 8 bases line up with TRBD1. Germline CDR1 reads LNHDA; CDR2 reads SQIVND (reference sequence). Germline trimming cut 2 bases from V and 7 bases from J; bases unmatched to any gene: 4. There are 15 residues in the CDR3. CDR3 nucleotide sequence: TGTGCCAGTAGTATACTGACAGGGGAAAATTCACCCCTCCACTTT. Its translation: CASSILTGENSPLHF.

The chain joins TRBV2 to TRBJ2-2; 8 bases match TRBD2. The CDR3 consists of 16 residues. Germline CDR1 reads SNHLY; CDR2 reads FYNNEI. The V and J ends lost 5 bases and 7 bases, in that order; junction bases with no gene match: 12. The CDR3 loop reads CASSRSGGARVGELFF. The CDR3 DNA is TGTGCCAGCAGTAGGAGCGGGGGCGCCAGGGTCGGGGAGCTGTTTTTT.

This chain uses TRBV2 with TRBJ2-3, with unresolved D. CDR1 is SNHLY, CDR2 FYNNEI, per germline. The CDR3 is 15 amino acids. V was trimmed by 1 base and J by 1 base, leaving 9 bases between them. The chain's CDR3 is CASSEGRVGTDTQYF. The CDR3 DNA sequence: TGTGCCAGCAGTGAAGGGCGCGTCGGCACAGATACGCAGTATTTT.

The chain carries TRBV18 and TRBJ2-1, with 7 nucleotides matching TRBD2. The trim removed 0 bases at V and 2 bases at J, leaving 4 bases unmatched. Looked up from germline, CDR1 is KGHSH and CDR2 is LQKENI. The CDR3 length is 16 residues. CDR3 region: CASSPPGGGTYNEQFF. The CDR3 coding sequence is TGTGCCAGCTCACCACCGGGCGGGGGAACCTACAATGAGCAGTTCTTC.

Only a few counts were recorded for this clone. The chain is built from TRBV6-5 and TRBJ1-6; maybe TRBD1 (6 bases). Germline CDR1 MNHEY, CDR2 SVGAGI. The CDR3 has 15 residues. V lost 8 bases to trimming and J lost 3 bases, with 14 bases between them. The chain's CDR3 is CASGNTGSYNSPLHF. As DNA, the CDR3 is TGTGCCAGCGGAAATACAGGGAGCTATAATTCACCCCTCCACTTT.

The chain couples TRBV7-6 to TRBJ2-1; no clear D gene. Trimming pared 5 bases from V and 10 bases from J, leaving 12 bases between. This CDR3 contains 12 residues. CDR1 and CDR2 from the germline V gene are SGHVS and FNYEAQ. CDR3 loop: CASSQIAEEQFF. As DNA, the CDR3 is TGTGCCAGCAGCCAAATAGCCGAGGAGCAGTTCTTC. The variable domain in full, completed from reference TRBV7-6 and TRBJ2-1, reads GAGVSQSPRYKVTKRGQDVALRCDPISGHVSLYWYRQALGQGPEFLTYFNYEAQQDKSGLPNDRFSAERPEGSISTLTIQRTEQRDSAMYRCASSQIAEEQFFGPGTRLTVL.

This clone was recorded a few times. The chain carries TRBV9 and TRBJ2-7, with D possibly TRBD1 on 5 matching bases. Per the germline V gene, CDR1 is SGDLS and CDR2 is YYNGEE. The CDR3 has 16 residues. V gave up 4 bases and J gave up 0 bases, with 17 bases separating them. CDR3 nucleotides: TGTGCCAGCAGCCCCGCAGCAGGGATGGGCTCCTACGAGCAGTACTTC. Its translation is CASSPAAGMGSYEQYF. The full variable domain, its missing parts supplied by reference TRBV9 and TRBJ2-7, is DSGVTQTPKHLITATGQRVTLRCSPRSGDLSVYWYQQSLDQGLQFLIQYYNGEERAKGNILERFSAQQFPDLHSELNLSSLELGDSALYFCASSPAAGMGSYEQYFGPGTRLTVT.

V is TRBV25-1 and J is TRBJ2-7, with a possible D match to TRBD2 (5 bases). Trimming took 2 bases from V and 5 from J, leaving 10 bases between them. CDR1 and CDR2 (germline): MGHDK, SYGVNS. The CDR3 extends over 13 amino acids. DNA for the CDR3: TGTGCCAGCAGTGAACGGGGAGTCAACGAGCAGTACTTC. It encodes CASSERGVNEQYF.

V usage is TRBV20-1 and J usage is TRBJ2-7; possible D gene TRBD1, 6 bases. Germline V gene lookup returns CDR1 DFQATT and CDR2 SNEGSKA (reference sequence). The CDR3 has 11 amino acids. Between the trimmed V and J ends, which lost 6 bases and 3 bases, there was a span of 9 bases. The CDR3: CSAEQGYEQYF. CDR3 in DNA: TGCAGTGCGGAACAGGGCTACGAGCAGTACTTC.